This T cell receptor beta chain was observed in a study of T cells in Graves' hyperthyroidism and ophthalmopathy. This clonotype was detected many times. Amplification of TCR beta CDR3 regions was performed using RNA transcripts as template. During a first-round RT-PCR of the TCR CDR3, the HTBI primer set was used. TCRdb itself ran the multiplex PCR reads through MiXCR, one entry per CDR3 protein. The profile shows about 700,000 distinct CDR3 sequences, less than 15% of them singletons. The sequenced sample was blood. The TCR sequence derives from a woman younger than 35 with Graves' hyperthyroidism.

CDR3 protein: CASSLAGGTYNEQFF. The CDR3 DNA sequence: TGCGCCAGCAGCTTAGCGGGAGGGACTTACAATGAGCAGTTCTTC. The chain links TRBV5-1 to TRBJ2-1; 10 bases map to TRBD2. The CDR3 covers 15 residues. V lost 2 bases and J lost 4; bases outside the gene matches: 3. The V gene's germline CDR1 is SGHRS and CDR2 YFSETQ.